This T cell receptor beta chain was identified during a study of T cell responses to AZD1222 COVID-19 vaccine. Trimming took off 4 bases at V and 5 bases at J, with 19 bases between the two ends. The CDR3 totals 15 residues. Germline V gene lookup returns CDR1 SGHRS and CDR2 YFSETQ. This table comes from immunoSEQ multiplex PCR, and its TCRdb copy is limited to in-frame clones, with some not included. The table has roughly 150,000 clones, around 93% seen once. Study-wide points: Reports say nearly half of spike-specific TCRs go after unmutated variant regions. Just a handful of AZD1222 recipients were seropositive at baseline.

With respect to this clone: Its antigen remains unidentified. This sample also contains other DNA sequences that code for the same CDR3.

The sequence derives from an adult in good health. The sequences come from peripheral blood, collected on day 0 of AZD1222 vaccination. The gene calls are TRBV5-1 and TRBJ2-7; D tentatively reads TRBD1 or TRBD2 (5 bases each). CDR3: CASSRDRSVPHEQYF. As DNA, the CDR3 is TGCGCCAGCAGCCGGGACCGATCCGTACCCCACGAGCAGTACTTC. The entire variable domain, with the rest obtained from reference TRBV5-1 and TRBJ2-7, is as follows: KAGVTQTPRYLIKTRGQQVTLSCSPISGHRSVSWYQQTPGQGLQFLFEYFSETQRNKGNFPGRFSGRQFSNSRSEMNVSTLELGDSALYLCASSRDRSVPHEQYFGPGTRLTVT.